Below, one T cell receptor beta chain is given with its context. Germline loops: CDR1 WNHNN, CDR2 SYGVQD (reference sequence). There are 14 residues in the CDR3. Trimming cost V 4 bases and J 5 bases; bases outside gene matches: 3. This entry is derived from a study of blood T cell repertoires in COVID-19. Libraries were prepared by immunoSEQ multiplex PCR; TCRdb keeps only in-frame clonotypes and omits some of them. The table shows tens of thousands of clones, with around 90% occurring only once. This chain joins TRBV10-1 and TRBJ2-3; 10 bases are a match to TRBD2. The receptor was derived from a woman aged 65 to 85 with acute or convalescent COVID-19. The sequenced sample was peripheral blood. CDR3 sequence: CASSGLAGEDTQYF. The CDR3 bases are TGCGCCAGCAGTGGCCTAGCGGGAGAAGATACGCAGTATTTT.